The sequence of this T cell receptor (beta chain) was determined in a study of T cell repertoires in cytomegalovirus infection. Study details: Indications of both CMV infection and matching HLA type were provided by public TCR beta signatures.

Points from the study as a whole: HLA-C-restricted, CMV-specific TCR beta clonotypes were dominant ex vivo.

V lost 6 bases, J lost 9 bases, and 15 bases lay in between. CDR3 size: 13 residues. This clonotype was counted ten times or more. The antigen is unknown. TCRdb re-called the reads through MiXCR, storing one row per CDR3 protein. This sample has 450,000 to 600,000 distinct CDR3 sequences, with approximately 10% found just once. V gene TRBV12-3 or TRBV12-4 combines with J gene TRBJ1-5; TRBD1 is a possible D gene (6 bases). The clonotype comes from a human donor in good health (CMV status not recorded). Some clones in this sample may be carry-over from other donors' samples. Specimen: PBMCs. CDR3 sequence reads: CASRYRVGGPQHF. CDR3 DNA: TGTGCCAGCAGATACAGGGTAGGGGGGCCCCAGCATTTT.